A selection of T cell receptor beta chains follows, all from one sample in a study of blood T cell repertoires in COVID-19. Measured with immunoSEQ multiplex PCR; TCRdb has only the in-frame clones, and not every one. Here the sample spans 200,000 to 300,000 clones, 86% being singletons. The source material was peripheral blood. Every receptor here comes from a man at least 80 years old with acute or convalescent COVID-19. The CDR3 runs from the conserved cysteine through the conserved F or W. Fields, in order: V gene, clone size, J gene, D gene, CDR3 protein, CDR3 DNA. D genes are given only for firm matches. Some rows have no size entry. The others give once, few or many, or a class for an expanded clone.

V: TRBV2; size: .; J: TRBJ2-7; D: TRBD1; CDR3: CASHPSVTGLSEQYF; DNA: TGTGCCAGCCACCCCTCGGTGACAGGGTTATCCGAGCAGTACTTC
V: TRBV5-1; size: .; J: TRBJ2-1; D: TRBD2; CDR3: CASSKAGGLYNEQFF; DNA: TGCGCCAGCAGCAAAGCGGGAGGTCTCTACAATGAGCAGTTCTTC
V: TRBV2; size: .; J: TRBJ2-5; D: .; CDR3: CASSEALMEETQYF; DNA: TGTGCCAGCAGTGAAGCGCTAATGGAAGAGACCCAGTACTTC
V: TRBV6-5; size: once; J: TRBJ1-2; D: .; CDR3: CASSPFRGYGYTF; DNA: TGTGCCAGCAGCCCGTTTAGGGGATATGGCTACACCTTC
V: TRBV7-8; size: .; J: TRBJ1-1; D: .; CDR3: CASSLEGTLVTEAFF; DNA: TGTGCCAGCAGCTTAGAGGGGACACTAGTCACTGAAGCTTTCTTT
V: TRBV5-1; size: .; J: TRBJ2-7; D: .; CDR3: CASSVQGWNEQYF; DNA: TGCGCCAGCAGCGTACAGGGTTGGAACGAGCAGTACTTC
V: TRBV12-3/TRBV12-4; size: .; J: TRBJ2-3; D: TRBD2; CDR3: CASRSGGTDTQYF; DNA: TGTGCCAGCAGATCGGGGGGGACAGATACGCAGTATTTT
V: TRBV10-3; size: .; J: TRBJ2-1; D: .; CDR3: CAISAEGGGTGNEQFF; DNA: TGTGCCATCAGCGCCGAAGGAGGGGGCACTGGCAATGAGCAGTTCTTC
V: TRBV2; size: .; J: TRBJ1-2; D: .; CDR3: CASSGQGGYGYTF; DNA: TGTGCCAGCAGTGGGCAGGGTGGCTATGGCTACACCTTC
V: TRBV5-1; size: .; J: TRBJ1-1; D: .; CDR3: CASSLSPELNTEAFF; DNA: TGCGCCAGCAGCTTGTCCCCGGAGCTGAACACTGAAGCTTTCTTT
V: TRBV24-1; size: .; J: TRBJ2-7; D: .; CDR3: CATSDSGASRSYEQYF; DNA: TGTGCCACCAGTGATTCAGGGGCGTCCCGCTCCTACGAGCAGTACTTC
V: TRBV6-6; size: .; J: TRBJ1-5; D: TRBD1; CDR3: CASRTGGSNQPQHF; DNA: TGTGCCAGCAGGACAGGGGGGAGCAATCAGCCCCAGCATTTT
V: TRBV18; size: .; J: TRBJ1-2; D: .; CDR3: CASSPDSYGYTF; DNA: TGTGCCAGCTCACCTGACAGCTATGGCTACACCTTC
V: TRBV4-2; size: .; J: TRBJ1-1; D: .; CDR3: CASSQDNRQNTEAFF; DNA: TGTGCCAGCAGCCAAGATAACAGGCAGAACACTGAAGCTTTCTTT
V: TRBV18; size: .; J: TRBJ1-1; D: .; CDR3: CASSTTGPNTEAFF; DNA: TGTGCCAGCTCAACTACAGGGCCCAACACTGAAGCTTTCTTT
V: TRBV14; size: once; J: TRBJ2-7; D: .; CDR3: CASSRPTRYEQYF; DNA: TGTGCCAGCAGCCGCCCGACCAGGTACGAGCAGTACTTC